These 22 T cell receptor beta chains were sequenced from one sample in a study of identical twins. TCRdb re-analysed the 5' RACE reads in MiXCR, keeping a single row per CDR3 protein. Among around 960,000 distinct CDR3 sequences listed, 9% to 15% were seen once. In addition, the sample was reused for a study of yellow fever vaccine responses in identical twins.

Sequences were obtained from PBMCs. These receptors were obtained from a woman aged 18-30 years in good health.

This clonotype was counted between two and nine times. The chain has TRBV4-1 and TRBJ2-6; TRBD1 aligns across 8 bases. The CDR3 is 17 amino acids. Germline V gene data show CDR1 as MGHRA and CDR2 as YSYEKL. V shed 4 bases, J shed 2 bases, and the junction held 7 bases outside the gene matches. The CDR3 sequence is CASSPGQAPPGANVLTF. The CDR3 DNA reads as TGCGCCAGCAGCCCGGGACAGGCCCCACCTGGGGCCAACGTCCTGACTTTC.

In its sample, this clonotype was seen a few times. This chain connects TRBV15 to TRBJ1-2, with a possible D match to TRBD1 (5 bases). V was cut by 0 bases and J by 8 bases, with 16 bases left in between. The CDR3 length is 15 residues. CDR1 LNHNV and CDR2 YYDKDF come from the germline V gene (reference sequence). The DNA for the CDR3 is TGTGCCACCAGCAGAGAAGCCGACAGAACCTACGGCTACACCTTC. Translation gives CATSREADRTYGYTF.

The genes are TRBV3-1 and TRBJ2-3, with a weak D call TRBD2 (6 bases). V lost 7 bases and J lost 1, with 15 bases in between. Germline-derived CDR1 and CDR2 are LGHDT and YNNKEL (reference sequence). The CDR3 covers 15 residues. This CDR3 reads CASIPSGEGTDTQYF. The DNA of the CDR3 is TGTGCCAGCATCCCATCGGGGGAAGGCACAGATACGCAGTATTTT.

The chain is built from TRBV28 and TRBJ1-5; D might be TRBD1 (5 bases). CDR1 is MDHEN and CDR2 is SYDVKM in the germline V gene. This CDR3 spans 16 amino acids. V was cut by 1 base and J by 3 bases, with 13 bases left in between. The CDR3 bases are TGTGCCAGCAGTTTATATTCGGGGCCTTTCAATCAGCCCCAGCATTTT. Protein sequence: CASSLYSGPFNQPQHF.

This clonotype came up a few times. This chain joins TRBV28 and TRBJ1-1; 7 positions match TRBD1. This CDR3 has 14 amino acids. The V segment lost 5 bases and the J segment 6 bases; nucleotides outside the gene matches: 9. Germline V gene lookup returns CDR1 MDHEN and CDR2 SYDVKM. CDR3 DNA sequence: TGTGCCAGCAGTGGTCACAGGGGCGGCGCTGAAGCTTTCTTT. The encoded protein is CASSGHRGGAEAFF.

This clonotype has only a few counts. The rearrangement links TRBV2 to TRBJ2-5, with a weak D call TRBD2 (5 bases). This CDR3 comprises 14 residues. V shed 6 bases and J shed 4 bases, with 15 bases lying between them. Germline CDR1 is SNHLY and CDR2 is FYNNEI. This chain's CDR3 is CASRTTRMGETQYF. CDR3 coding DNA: TGTGCCAGCAGGACAACTAGGATGGGAGAGACCCAGTACTTC.

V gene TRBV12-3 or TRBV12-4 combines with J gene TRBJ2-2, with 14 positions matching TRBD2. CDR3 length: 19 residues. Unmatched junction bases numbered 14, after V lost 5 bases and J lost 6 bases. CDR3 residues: CASSLVRLAGGLEAGELFF. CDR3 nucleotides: TGTGCCAGCAGTCTCGTTCGACTAGCGGGAGGGTTGGAGGCCGGGGAGCTGTTTTTT.

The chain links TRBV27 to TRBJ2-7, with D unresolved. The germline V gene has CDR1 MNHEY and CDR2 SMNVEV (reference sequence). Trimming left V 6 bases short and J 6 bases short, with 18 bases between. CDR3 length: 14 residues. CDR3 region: CASRDPQSSLEQYF. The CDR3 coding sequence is TGTGCCAGCAGAGATCCCCAGTCCTCTCTCGAGCAGTACTTC.

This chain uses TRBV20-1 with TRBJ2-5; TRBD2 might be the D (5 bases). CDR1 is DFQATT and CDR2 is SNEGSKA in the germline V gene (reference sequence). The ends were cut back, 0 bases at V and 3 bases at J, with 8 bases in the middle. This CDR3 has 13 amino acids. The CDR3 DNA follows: TGCAGTGCTAGAGATTACGGGGAAGAGACCCAGTACTTC. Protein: CSARDYGEETQYF.

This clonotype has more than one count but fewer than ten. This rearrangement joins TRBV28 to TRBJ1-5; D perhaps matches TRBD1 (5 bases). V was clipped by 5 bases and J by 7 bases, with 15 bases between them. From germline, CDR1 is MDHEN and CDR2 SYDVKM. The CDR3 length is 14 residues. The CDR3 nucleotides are TGTGCCAGCAGTGGGACCGCGGCAGGGCAGCCCCAGCATTTT. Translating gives CASSGTAAGQPQHF.

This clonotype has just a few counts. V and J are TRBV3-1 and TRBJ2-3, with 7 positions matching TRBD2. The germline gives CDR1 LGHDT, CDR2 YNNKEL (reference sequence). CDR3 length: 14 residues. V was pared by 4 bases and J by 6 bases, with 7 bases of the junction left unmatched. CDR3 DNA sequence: TGTGCCAGCAGCCGGGGGGGAACTAGGGATACGCAGTATTTT. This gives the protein CASSRGGTRDTQYF.

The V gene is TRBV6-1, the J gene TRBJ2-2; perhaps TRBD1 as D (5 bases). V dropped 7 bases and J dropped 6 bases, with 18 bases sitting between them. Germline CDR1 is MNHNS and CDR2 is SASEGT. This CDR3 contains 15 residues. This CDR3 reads CASIEDTPGAGELFF. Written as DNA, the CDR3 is TGTGCCAGCATCGAGGACACCCCTGGGGCCGGGGAGCTGTTTTTT.

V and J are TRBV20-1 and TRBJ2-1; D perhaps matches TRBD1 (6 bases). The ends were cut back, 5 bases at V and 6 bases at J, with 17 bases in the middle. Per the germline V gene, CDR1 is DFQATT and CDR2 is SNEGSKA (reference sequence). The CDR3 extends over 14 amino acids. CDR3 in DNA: TGCAGTGCTGGCGCAGGGGTCGCCGGCAATGAGCAGTTCTTC. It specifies CSAGAGVAGNEQFF.

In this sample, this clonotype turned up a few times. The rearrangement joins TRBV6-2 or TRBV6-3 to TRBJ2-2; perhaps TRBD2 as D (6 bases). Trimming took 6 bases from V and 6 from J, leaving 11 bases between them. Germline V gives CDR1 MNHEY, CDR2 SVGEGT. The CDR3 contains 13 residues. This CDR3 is CASRPGAAGELFF. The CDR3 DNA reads TGTGCCAGCAGGCCGGGAGCGGCCGGGGAGCTGTTTTTT.

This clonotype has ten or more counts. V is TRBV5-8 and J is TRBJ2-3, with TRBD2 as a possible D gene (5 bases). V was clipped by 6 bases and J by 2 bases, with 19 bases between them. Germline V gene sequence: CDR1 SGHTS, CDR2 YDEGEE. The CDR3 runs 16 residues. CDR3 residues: CASTIRLGASTDTQYF. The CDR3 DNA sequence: TGTGCCAGCACCATCCGCCTGGGAGCCTCCACAGATACGCAGTATTTT.

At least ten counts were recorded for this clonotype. CDR3 in DNA: TGCAGCGTTGAAGATCCCTCACGGCCCGGTATTACCGGGGAGCTGTTTTTT. Translation gives CSVEDPSRPGITGELFF. This chain uses TRBV29-1 with TRBJ2-2; D is undetermined. Germline loops: CDR1 SQVTM, CDR2 ANQGSEA. Trimming pared 0 bases from V and 5 bases from J, leaving 19 bases between. This CDR3 is built from 17 residues.

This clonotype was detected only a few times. The CDR3 sequence: CASSLVSGGVDGYTF. The CDR3 region has the DNA TGTGCCAGCAGCTTAGTGTCCGGGGGCGTTGATGGCTACACCTTC. V and J are TRBV7-9 and TRBJ1-2, with D possibly being TRBD1 (6 bases). The CDR3 loop spans 15 amino acids. CDR1 and CDR2 (germline): SEHNR, FQNEAQ (reference sequence). Trimming stripped 1 base from V and 6 bases from J, with 15 bases between.

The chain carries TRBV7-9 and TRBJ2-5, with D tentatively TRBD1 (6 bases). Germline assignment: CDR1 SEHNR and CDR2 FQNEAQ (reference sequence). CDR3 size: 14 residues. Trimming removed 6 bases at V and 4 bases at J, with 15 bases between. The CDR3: CASSVQGSGETQYF. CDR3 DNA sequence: TGTGCCAGCAGTGTTCAGGGGTCTGGAGAGACCCAGTACTTC.

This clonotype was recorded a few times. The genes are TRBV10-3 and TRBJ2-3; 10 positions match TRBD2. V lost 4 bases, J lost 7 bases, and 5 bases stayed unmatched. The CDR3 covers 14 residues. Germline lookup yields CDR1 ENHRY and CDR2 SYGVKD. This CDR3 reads CAISGTSGMNTQYF. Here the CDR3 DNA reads TGTGCCATCAGTGGGACTAGCGGCATGAATACGCAGTATTTT.

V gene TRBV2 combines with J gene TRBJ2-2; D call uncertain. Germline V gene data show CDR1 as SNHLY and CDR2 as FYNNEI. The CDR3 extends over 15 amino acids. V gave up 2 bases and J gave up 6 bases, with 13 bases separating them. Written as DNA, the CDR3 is TGTGCCAGCAGTGAAAGCCGTTCTGGGCCCGGGGAGCTGTTTTTT. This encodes CASSESRSGPGELFF.

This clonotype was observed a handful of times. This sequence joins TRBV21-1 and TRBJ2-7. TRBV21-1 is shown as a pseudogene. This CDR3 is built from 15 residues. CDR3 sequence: CASSKRSISSYEQYV. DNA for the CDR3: TGTGCCAGCAGCAAGCGCAGCATCAGCTCCTACGAGCAGTACGTC.

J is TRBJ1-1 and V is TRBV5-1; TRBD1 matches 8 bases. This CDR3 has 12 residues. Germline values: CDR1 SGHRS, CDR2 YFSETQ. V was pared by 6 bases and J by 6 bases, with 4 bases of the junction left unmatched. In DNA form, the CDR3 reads TGCGCCAGCACCCTGGACAGGGCTGAAGCTTTCTTT. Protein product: CASTLDRAEAFF.